This T cell receptor beta chain was sequenced for a study of shared clonotypes between healthy human individuals. Overall study results and limits: Memory subsets had estimated richness that was generally smaller than that of naive subsets. Among a handful of donors, roughly 5.4% of naive CD4 clonotypes were found in common. How much donors shared clonotypes was expected to be affected by sequencing depth.

A note on this clone: Antigen specificity is unknown.

The V and J ends lost 6 bases and 6 bases respectively, with 11 bases between them. The CDR3 consists of 11 residues. Germline V gene sequence: CDR1 SQVTM, CDR2 ANQGSEA. Generated by immunoSEQ multiplex PCR, the TCRdb table keeps only in-frame clones and is missing some. The repertoire consists of 2 million to 2.5 million clones, with 92% occurring once and the leading ten covering about 0.36%. This TCR was recovered from a man aged 18 to 29 in good health. Some clones in this sample may be carry-over from other donors' samples. Sequences were obtained from naive CD4+ T cells from PBMCs. Subset in this sample: CD45RA+ positively selected. The chain has TRBV29-1 and TRBJ1-1; a weak D match, TRBD1 (5 bases). CDR3: CSVVRTPEAFF. The CDR3 bases are TGCAGCGTGGTGAGGACACCTGAAGCTTTCTTT.